A selection of T cell receptor beta chains follows, all from one sample in a study of cytomegalovirus exposure and HLA in healthy donors. Clones were read by immunoSEQ multiplex PCR, and TCRdb kept only the in-frame ones, dropping some. The data show more than 110,000 clones, almost 85% seen once. The sample consisted of PBMCs. Source of these receptors: a man aged 25 to 45 in good health and CMV-seropositive. The conserved cysteine and the conserved F or W are not part of the CDR3 here. D genes are given only for firm matches.

j_gene | v_gene | d_gene | CDR3aa
TRBJ2-5 | TRBV5-4 | TRBD2 | ASSLPGTRLLETQY
TRBJ1-3 | TRBV15 | . | ATSHRRASSGNTIY
TRBJ2-7 | TRBV9 | TRBD2 | ASSVVPTSEWAEQY
TRBJ1-2 | TRBV29-1 | . | SVERGGYGYT
TRBJ2-1 | TRBV5-8 | . | ASSLEESSYNEQF
TRBJ2-7 | TRBV18 | . | ASSSGPAGNEQY
TRBJ2-3 | TRBV5-4 | . | ASSLTSRPSTDTQY
TRBJ1-4 | TRBV5-3 | TRBD1 | ARSLWDRDRCVAPNEKLF
TRBJ1-1 | TRBV25-1 | TRBD1 | ASSQGTGVNTEAF
TRBJ2-5 | TRBV27 | TRBD2 | ASSLWSGAGGLGEQY
TRBJ1-5 | TRBV19 | . | ASSIDQGRGQPQH
TRBJ2-3 | TRBV6-5 | TRBD1 | ASSYYGQGAGDTQY
TRBJ2-7 | TRBV28 | . | ASLLGGSYEQY
TRBJ1-2 | TRBV7-9 | . | ASSSGQDYGYT
TRBJ2-3 | TRBV28 | TRBD1 | ASSWTGGGLSTDTQY
TRBJ2-3 | TRBV7-3 | . | ASSLTPGPPTDTQY
TRBJ1-4 | TRBV7-2 | TRBD1 | ASSLTPLRAGGEKLF
TRBJ2-7 | TRBV19 | . | ASSIWKEGYEQY
TRBJ2-2 | TRBV7-9 | TRBD1 | ASSSTGGNTGELF
TRBJ2-7 | TRBV7-9 | . | SSSLSSGNEQY
TRBJ1-2 | TRBV7-9 | TRBD1 | ASSPPGGNYGYT
TRBJ2-1 | TRBV4-2 | TRBD2 | ASSRERGSSYNEQF
TRBJ2-7 | TRBV6-5 | TRBD1 | ASSRGQGPYEQY
TRBJ1-5 | TRBV5-8 | . | ASQGSNQPQH
TRBJ1-4 | TRBV6-5 | TRBD1 | ASSRDRANEKLF
TRBJ2-1 | TRBV28 | TRBD2 | ASSALAGGLGGKF
TRBJ2-7 | TRBV5-6 | TRBD1 | ASSSRQGLIYEQY
TRBJ1-1 | TRBV6-5 | TRBD1 | ASTLQGAGAEAF
TRBJ1-2 | TRBV27 | TRBD1 | ASSHGTGAANYGYT
TRBJ1-5 | TRBV10-1 | . | ASSAGLNQPQH
TRBJ1-1 | TRBV19 | . | ASRGQSTTEAF
TRBJ2-7 | TRBV28 | TRBD2 | ASSPPIGTSGLYEQY
TRBJ2-7 | TRBV10-3 | TRBD2 | AISEWASGSYEQY
TRBJ1-2 | TRBV4-1 | TRBD1 | ASSQADRVNYGYT
TRBJ1-2 | TRBV9 | TRBD1 | ASSVQGADYGYT
TRBJ2-1 | TRBV28 | . | ASSLWPQQF
TRBJ2-5 | TRBV7-2 | . | ASSLDLGAQETQY
TRBJ2-3 | TRBV2 | . | ASSRELEQGSSTDTQY
TRBJ2-1 | TRBV29-1 | TRBD2 | SVGRGTSGSSDEQF
TRBJ2-4 | TRBV2 | TRBD2 | ASSDTSGRAKNIQY
TRBJ2-7 | TRBV7-8 | TRBD2 | ASSLSGLAGGRGEQY
TRBJ2-5 | TRBV19 | . | ASSSILGDSATQY